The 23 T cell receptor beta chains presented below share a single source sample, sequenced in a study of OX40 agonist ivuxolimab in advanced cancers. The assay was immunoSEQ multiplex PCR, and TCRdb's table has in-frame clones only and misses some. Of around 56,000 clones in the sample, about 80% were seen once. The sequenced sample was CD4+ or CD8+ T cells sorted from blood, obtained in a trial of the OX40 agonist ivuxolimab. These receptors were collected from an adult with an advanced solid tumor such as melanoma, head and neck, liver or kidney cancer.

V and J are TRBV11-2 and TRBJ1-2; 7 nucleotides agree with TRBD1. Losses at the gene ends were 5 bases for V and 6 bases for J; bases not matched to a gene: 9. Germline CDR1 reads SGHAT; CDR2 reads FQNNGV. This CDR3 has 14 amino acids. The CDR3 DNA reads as TGTGCCAGCAGCGTCAGGGGGGGAAAGGATGGCTACACCTTC. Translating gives CASSVRGGKDGYTF.

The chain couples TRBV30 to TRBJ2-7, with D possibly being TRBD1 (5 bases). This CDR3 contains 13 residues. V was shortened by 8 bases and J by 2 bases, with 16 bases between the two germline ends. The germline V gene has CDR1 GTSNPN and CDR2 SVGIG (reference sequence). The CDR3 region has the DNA TGTGCCACCAAGGGGTTCGGTCCCTACGAGCAGTACTTC. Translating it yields CATKGFGPYEQYF.

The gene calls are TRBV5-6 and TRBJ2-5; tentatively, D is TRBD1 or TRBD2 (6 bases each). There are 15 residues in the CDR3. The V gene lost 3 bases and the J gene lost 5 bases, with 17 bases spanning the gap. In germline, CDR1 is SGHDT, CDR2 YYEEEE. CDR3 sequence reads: CASSSPGGRVETQYF. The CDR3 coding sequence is TGTGCCAGCAGCTCCCCCGGGGGCCGGGTGGAGACCCAGTACTTC.

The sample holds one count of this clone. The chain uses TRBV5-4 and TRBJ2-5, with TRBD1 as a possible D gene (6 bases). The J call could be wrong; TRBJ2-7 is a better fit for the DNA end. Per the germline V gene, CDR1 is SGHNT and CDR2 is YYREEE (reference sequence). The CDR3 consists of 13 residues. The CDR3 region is CASSSQGSYEQYF. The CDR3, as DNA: TGTGCCAGCAGCTCACAGGGCTCCTACGAGCAGTACTTC.

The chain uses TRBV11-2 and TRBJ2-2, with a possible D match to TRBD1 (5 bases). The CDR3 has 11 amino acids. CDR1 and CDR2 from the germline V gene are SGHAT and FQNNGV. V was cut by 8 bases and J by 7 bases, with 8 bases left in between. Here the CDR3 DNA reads TGTGCCAGCGAAAGGGGCGGGGAGCTGTTTTTT. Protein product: CASERGGELFF.

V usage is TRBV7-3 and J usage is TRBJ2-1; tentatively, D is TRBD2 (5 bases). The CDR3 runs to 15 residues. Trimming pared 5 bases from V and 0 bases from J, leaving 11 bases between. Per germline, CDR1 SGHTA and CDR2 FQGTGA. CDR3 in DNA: TGTGCCAGCAGCCATAGCGCAAGCTCCTACAATGAGCAGTTCTTC. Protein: CASSHSASSYNEQFF.

CDR3 loop: CASSPGGHQPQHF. The CDR3 DNA is TGTGCCAGCAGCCCCGGGGGACACCAGCCCCAGCATTTT. The genes are TRBV5-5 and TRBJ1-5, with D perhaps matching TRBD1 (6 bases). The V end was cut by 4 bases, the J end by 7 bases, with 12 bases between. CDR1 is SGHKS and CDR2 is YYEKEE in the germline V gene (reference sequence). The CDR3 loop spans 13 amino acids. The full variable domain, its missing parts supplied by reference TRBV5-5 and TRBJ1-5, is DAGVTQSPTHLIKTRGQQVTLRCSPISGHKSVSWYQQVLGQGPQFIFQYYEKEERGRGNFPDRFSARQFPNYSSELNVNALLLGDSALYLCASSPGGHQPQHFGDGTRLSIL.

The CDR3 reads CASSGLHLDRGSTGELFF. The CDR3 region has the DNA TGTGCCAGCAGTGGCCTCCACCTGGACAGGGGGTCCACCGGGGAGCTGTTTTTT. V and J are TRBV2 and TRBJ2-2, with 10 bases matching TRBD1. Germline V gives CDR1 SNHLY, CDR2 FYNNEI. The CDR3 has 18 residues. The J segment lost 4 bases and the V segment lost 4 bases, leaving 12 bases of the junction unmatched.

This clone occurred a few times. DNA for the CDR3: TGTGCCAGCAGCTTAGGAAAGAACACTGAAGCTTTCTTT. This sequence encodes CASSLGKNTEAFF. V gene TRBV7-9 combines with J gene TRBJ1-1; D is uncertain. V was cut by 1 base and J by 1 base, with 4 bases left in between. This CDR3 has 13 amino acids. CDR1 and CDR2 (germline): SEHNR, FQNEAQ (reference sequence). Supplemented by reference TRBV7-9 and TRBJ1-1, the full variable domain reads DTGVSQNPRHKITKRGQNVTFRCDPISEHNRLYWYRQTLGQGPEFLTYFQNEAQLEKSRLLSDRFSAERPKGSFSTLEIQRTEQGDSAMYLCASSLGKNTEAFFGQGTRLTVV.

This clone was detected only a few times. CDR3: CASNPQGALGGNTIYF. CDR3 in DNA: TGTGCCAGCAATCCACAGGGGGCATTGGGTGGAAACACCATATATTTT. The V and J genes are TRBV7-9 and TRBJ1-3; 9 bases are shared with TRBD1. Germline CDR1 is SEHNR and CDR2 is FQNEAQ (reference sequence). V shed 7 bases and J 3 bases; nucleotides not matched to a gene: 10. The CDR3 spans 16 residues.

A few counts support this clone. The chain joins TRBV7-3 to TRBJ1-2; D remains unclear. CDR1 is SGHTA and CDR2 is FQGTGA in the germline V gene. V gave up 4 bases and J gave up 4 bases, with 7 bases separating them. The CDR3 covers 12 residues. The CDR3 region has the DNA TGTGCCAGCAGCTCGGACGGCTATGGCTACACCTTC. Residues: CASSSDGYGYTF.

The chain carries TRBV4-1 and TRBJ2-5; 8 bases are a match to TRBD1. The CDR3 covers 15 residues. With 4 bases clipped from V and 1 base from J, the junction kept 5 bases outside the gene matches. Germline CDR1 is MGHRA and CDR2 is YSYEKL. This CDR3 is CASSPYGQGQETQYF. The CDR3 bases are TGCGCCAGCAGCCCTTATGGACAGGGCCAAGAGACCCAGTACTTC.

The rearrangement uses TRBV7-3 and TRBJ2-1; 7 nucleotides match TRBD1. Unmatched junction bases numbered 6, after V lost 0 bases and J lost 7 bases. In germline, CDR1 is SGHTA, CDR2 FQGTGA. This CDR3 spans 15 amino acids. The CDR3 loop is CASSLTAQGMNEQFF. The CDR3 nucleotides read TGTGCCAGCAGCTTAACGGCACAGGGGATGAATGAGCAGTTCTTC.

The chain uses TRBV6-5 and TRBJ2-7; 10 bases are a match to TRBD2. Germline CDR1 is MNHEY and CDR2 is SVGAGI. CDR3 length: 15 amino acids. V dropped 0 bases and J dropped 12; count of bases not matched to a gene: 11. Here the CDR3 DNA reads TGTGCCAGCAGTTACTCGGCACTAGCGGGGTTGGGATTGTACTTC. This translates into CASSYSALAGLGLYF.

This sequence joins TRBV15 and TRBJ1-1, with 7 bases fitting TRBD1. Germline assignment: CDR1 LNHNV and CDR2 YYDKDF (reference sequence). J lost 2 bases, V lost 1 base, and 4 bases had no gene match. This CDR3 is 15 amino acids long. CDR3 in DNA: TGTGCCACCAGCAGAGCCGGGACAGCTAACACTGAAGCTTTCTTT. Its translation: CATSRAGTANTEAFF.

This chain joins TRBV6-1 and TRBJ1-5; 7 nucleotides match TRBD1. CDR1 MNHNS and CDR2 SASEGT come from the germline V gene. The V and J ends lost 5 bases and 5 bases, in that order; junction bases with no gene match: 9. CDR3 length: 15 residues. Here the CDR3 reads CASSFNGDSHQPQHF. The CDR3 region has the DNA TGTGCCAGCAGTTTCAACGGGGACAGTCATCAGCCCCAGCATTTT.

CDR3 DNA: TGTGCCAGCAGTCCAGGGACAGGGGGAATTCAGCCCCAGCATTTT. Its protein product is CASSPGTGGIQPQHF. V usage is TRBV28 and J usage is TRBJ1-5, with TRBD1 matching 11 bases. With V trimmed by 5 bases and J by 6 bases, 6 bases remained unmatched. CDR3 length: 15 residues. Germline CDR1 is MDHEN and CDR2 is SYDVKM.

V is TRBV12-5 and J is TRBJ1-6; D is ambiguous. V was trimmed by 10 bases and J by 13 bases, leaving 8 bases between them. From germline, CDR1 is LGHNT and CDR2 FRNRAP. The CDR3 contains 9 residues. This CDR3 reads CATLDPLHF. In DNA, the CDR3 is TGTGCTACTCTCGACCCCCTCCACTTT.

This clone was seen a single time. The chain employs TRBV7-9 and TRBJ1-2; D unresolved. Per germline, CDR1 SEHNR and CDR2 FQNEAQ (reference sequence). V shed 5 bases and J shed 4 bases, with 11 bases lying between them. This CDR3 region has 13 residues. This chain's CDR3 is CASSPDGSYGYTF. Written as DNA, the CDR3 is TGTGCCAGCAGCCCGGACGGATCCTATGGCTACACCTTC.

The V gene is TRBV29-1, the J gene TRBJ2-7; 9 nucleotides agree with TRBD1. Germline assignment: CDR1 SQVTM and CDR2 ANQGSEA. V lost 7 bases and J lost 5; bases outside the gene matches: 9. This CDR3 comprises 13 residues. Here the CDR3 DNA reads TGCAGCGCCGGAGGGACAGGGATCGACGAGCAGTACTTC. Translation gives CSAGGTGIDEQYF.

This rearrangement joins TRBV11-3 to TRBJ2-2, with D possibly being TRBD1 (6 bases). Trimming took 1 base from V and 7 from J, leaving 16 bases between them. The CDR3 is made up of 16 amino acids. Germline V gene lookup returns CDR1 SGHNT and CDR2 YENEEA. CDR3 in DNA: TGTGCCAGCAGCTTAGCCAGGGGATCTCGGAGCGGGGAGCTGTTTTTT. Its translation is CASSLARGSRSGELFF.

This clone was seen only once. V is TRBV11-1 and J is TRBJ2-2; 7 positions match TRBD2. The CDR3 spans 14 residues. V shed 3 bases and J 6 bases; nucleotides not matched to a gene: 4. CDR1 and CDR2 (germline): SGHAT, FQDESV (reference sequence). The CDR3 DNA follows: TGTGCCAGCAGCTTCTCCGGACTAGCCGGGGAGCTGTTTTTT. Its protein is CASSFSGLAGELFF.

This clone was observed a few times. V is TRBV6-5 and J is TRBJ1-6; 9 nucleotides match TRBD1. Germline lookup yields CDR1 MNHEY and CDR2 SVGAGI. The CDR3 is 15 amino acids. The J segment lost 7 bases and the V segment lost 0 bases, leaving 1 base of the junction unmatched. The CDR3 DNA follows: TGTGCCAGCAGTTACTCCGGGACAGGGAATTCACCCCTCCACTTT. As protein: CASSYSGTGNSPLHF.